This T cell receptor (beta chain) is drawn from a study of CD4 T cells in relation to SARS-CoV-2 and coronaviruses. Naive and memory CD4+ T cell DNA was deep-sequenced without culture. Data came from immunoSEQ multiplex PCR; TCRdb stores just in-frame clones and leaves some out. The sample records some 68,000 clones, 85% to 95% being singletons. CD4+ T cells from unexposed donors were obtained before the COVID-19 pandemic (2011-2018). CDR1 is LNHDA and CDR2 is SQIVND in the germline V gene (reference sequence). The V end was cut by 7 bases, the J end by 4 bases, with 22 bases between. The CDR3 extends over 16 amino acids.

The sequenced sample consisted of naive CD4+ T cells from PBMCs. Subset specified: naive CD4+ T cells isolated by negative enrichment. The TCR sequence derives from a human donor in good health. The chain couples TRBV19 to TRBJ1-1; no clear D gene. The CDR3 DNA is TGTGCCAGTACCCCCGATGGTTTACGAGGGTCCACTGAAGCTTTCTTT. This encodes CASTPDGLRGSTEAFF. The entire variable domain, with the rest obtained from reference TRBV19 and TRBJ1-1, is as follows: DGGITQSPKYLFRKEGQNVTLSCEQNLNHDAMYWYRQDPGQGLRLIYYSQIVNDFQKGDIAEGYSVSREKKESFPLTVTSAQKNPTAFYLCASTPDGLRGSTEAFFGQGTRLTVV.